This entry lists 19 T cell receptor beta chains sequenced from one sample in a study of T cell responses to AZD1222 COVID-19 vaccine. Repertoires were generated with immunoSEQ multiplex PCR, while TCRdb's copy carries only in-frame clones and drops some. The sample records approximately 200,000 clones, 80% to 90% being singletons. The sequencing used peripheral blood, collected on day 0 of MenACWY control vaccination. Source of these receptors: an adult in good health.

The CDR3 here is CASSYKGLGEAFF. The CDR3 nucleotides are TGTGCCAGCAGTTACAAGGGGCTTGGTGAAGCTTTCTTT. The gene calls are TRBV6-5 and TRBJ1-1; tentatively, D is TRBD1 (5 bases). Germline lookup yields CDR1 MNHEY and CDR2 SVGAGI. Trimming shortened V by 2 bases and J by 7 bases, and 11 bases separated the two germline ends. CDR3 length: 13 residues.

The rearrangement uses TRBV25-1 and TRBJ2-1; the D gene is possibly TRBD1 (7 bases). Between the trimmed V and J ends, which lost 2 bases and 4 bases, there was a span of 12 bases. CDR3 size: 15 residues. Germline V CDR1 and CDR2: MGHDK, SYGVNS. The CDR3 DNA is TGTGCCAGCAGTGAAGCCAGGGGGGTATACAATGAGCAGTTCTTC. It translates to CASSEARGVYNEQFF.

The CDR3 coding sequence is TGTGCCAGCACCAATTTCGGTAGCGGGAGAGGATCCTACAATGAGCAGTTCTTC. Amino acid sequence: CASTNFGSGRGSYNEQFF. This chain connects TRBV28 to TRBJ2-1, with 9 bases that match TRBD2. Germline CDR1 and CDR2: MDHEN and SYDVKM. This CDR3 has 18 amino acids. The ends lost 7 bases at V and 1 base at J; junction bases unmatched: 14. Full variable domain (rest looked up from reference TRBV28 and TRBJ2-1): DVKVTQSSRYLVKRTGEKVFLECVQDMDHENMFWYRQDPGLGLRLIYFSYDVKMKEKGDIPEGYSVSREKKERFSLILESASTNQTSMYLCASTNFGSGRGSYNEQFFGPGTRLTVL.

CDR3 protein: CASRAGSTDTQYF. The CDR3 DNA is TGTGCCAGCCGAGCGGGGAGCACAGATACGCAGTATTTT. V and J are TRBV6-5 and TRBJ2-3; 7 bases agree with TRBD2. The V gene's germline CDR1 is MNHEY and CDR2 SVGAGI. The CDR3 totals 13 residues. V shed 8 bases, J shed 0 bases, and the junction held 2 bases outside the gene matches.

This chain joins TRBV28 and TRBJ1-3; 7 bases line up with TRBD1. The ends lost 6 bases at V and 4 bases at J; junction bases unmatched: 12. CDR1 is MDHEN and CDR2 is SYDVKM in the germline V gene. The CDR3 contains 16 residues. CDR3 residues: CASSPRAGGAGNTIYF. In DNA, the CDR3 is TGTGCCAGCAGCCCCAGGGCAGGGGGGGCAGGAAACACCATATATTTT. The variable domain in full, completed from reference TRBV28 and TRBJ1-3, reads DVKVTQSSRYLVKRTGEKVFLECVQDMDHENMFWYRQDPGLGLRLIYFSYDVKMKEKGDIPEGYSVSREKKERFSLILESASTNQTSMYLCASSPRAGGAGNTIYFGEGSWLTVV.

This chain links TRBV5-6 with TRBJ1-2; the match to TRBD1 covers 9 bases. With V trimmed by 0 bases and J by 5 bases, 5 bases remained unmatched. The CDR3 is 15 amino acids. Germline values: CDR1 SGHDT, CDR2 YYEEEE. The CDR3 DNA reads as TGTGCCAGCAGCTTGGGGACAGGGGCCGGATATGGCTACACCTTC. Translating it yields CASSLGTGAGYGYTF.

The rearrangement joins TRBV5-1 to TRBJ2-3; D might be TRBD1 or TRBD2, each matching 5 bases. Germline-derived CDR1 and CDR2 are SGHRS and YFSETQ. The CDR3 spans 14 residues. Trimming stripped 4 bases from V and 5 bases from J, with 14 bases between. This chain's CDR3 is CASSPGSGGDTQYF. CDR3 DNA: TGCGCCAGCAGCCCCGGCAGTGGGGGAGATACGCAGTATTTT.

This chain links TRBV19 with TRBJ1-5; weak D call: TRBD1 (5 bases). From germline, CDR1 is LNHDA and CDR2 SQIVND (reference sequence). The V end lost 0 bases, the J end lost 7 bases, and 13 bases lay between the germline ends. The length of the CDR3 is 15 residues. This CDR3 is CASSIEGRVGQPQHF. The CDR3 DNA sequence: TGTGCCAGTAGTATAGAGGGCAGGGTAGGGCAGCCCCAGCATTTT.

V usage is TRBV14 and J usage is TRBJ2-1; D is possibly TRBD1 or TRBD2 (6 bases each). CDR3 length: 12 residues. V lost 3 bases, J lost 8 bases, and 8 bases lay in between. CDR1 and CDR2 from the germline V gene are SGHDN and FVKESK. Here the CDR3 reads CASSQRGDEQFF. The CDR3 nucleotides are TGTGCCAGCAGCCAGAGGGGGGATGAGCAGTTCTTC.

The chain recombines TRBV28 with TRBJ2-1; 10 nucleotides align to TRBD1. Germline CDR1 reads MDHEN; CDR2 reads SYDVKM. This CDR3 has 13 residues. The junction had 5 bases not matched to a gene; V was cut back by 7 bases and J by 8 bases. The CDR3 region is CASTAGQGYEQFF. The CDR3 bases are TGTGCCAGCACCGCGGGACAGGGGTATGAGCAGTTCTTC.

The count of this clone is one. The V call is TRBV6-2 or TRBV6-3, the J call TRBJ1-1; D gene ambiguous. The CDR3 is 14 residues long. In germline, CDR1 is MNHEY, CDR2 SVGEGT. The V gene lost 5 bases and the J gene lost 3 bases, with 13 bases spanning the gap. The CDR3 DNA follows: TGTGCCAGCAGTCTGGTGGGGAGTGACACTGAAGCTTTCTTT. Amino acids: CASSLVGSDTEAFF.

J is TRBJ2-7 and V is TRBV19, with 8 bases that match TRBD2. CDR1 LNHDA and CDR2 SQIVND come from the germline V gene (reference sequence). The CDR3 sequence is 13 residues long. With V trimmed by 8 bases and J by 5 bases, 8 bases remained unmatched. This CDR3 reads CASRRGGADEQYF. The DNA of the CDR3 is TGTGCCAGTCGCCGGGGGGGCGCGGACGAGCAGTACTTC.

The chain is built from TRBV2 and TRBJ2-7; D call uncertain. Per germline, CDR1 SNHLY and CDR2 FYNNEI. The V gene lost 5 bases and the J gene lost 6 bases, with 8 bases spanning the gap. The CDR3 has 11 residues. CDR3 bases: TGTGCCAGCAGTCGGATTGGCGAGCAGTACTTC. Translating gives CASSRIGEQYF.

This chain links TRBV13 with TRBJ1-6; perhaps TRBD1 as D (5 bases). This CDR3 is built from 13 residues. The V end was cut by 3 bases, the J end by 14 bases, with 14 bases between. Per germline, CDR1 PRHDT and CDR2 FYEKMQ (reference sequence). For the CDR3, the DNA is TGTGCCAGCAGCTTCCTTGGACTAGGGGCCCTCCACTTT. Translating gives CASSFLGLGALHF.

The rearrangement joins TRBV15 to TRBJ2-7; TRBD1 might be the D (7 bases). The length of the CDR3 is 15 residues. The V gene lost 5 bases and the J gene lost 5 bases, with 19 bases spanning the gap. Germline CDR1 LNHNV, CDR2 YYDKDF (reference sequence). The CDR3 bases are TGTGCCACCAGCCCCGCCCCAGGGGGGTTCAACGAGCAGTACTTC. It codes for CATSPAPGGFNEQYF.

The chain carries TRBV5-4 and TRBJ1-2; D unclear. CDR1 is SGHNT, CDR2 YYREEE, per germline (reference sequence). This CDR3 has 14 amino acids. V dropped 0 bases and J dropped 0 bases, with 6 bases sitting between them. As DNA, the CDR3 is TGTGCCAGCAGCTTGGCCGGACCTAACTATGGCTACACCTTC. It specifies CASSLAGPNYGYTF.

CDR3: CARWTGGQHSNQPQHF. The CDR3, as DNA: TGTGCCAGATGGACAGGGGGCCAGCACAGCAATCAGCCCCAGCATTTT. J is TRBJ1-5 and V is TRBV19, with 11 bases that match TRBD1. The V gene's germline CDR1 is LNHDA and CDR2 SQIVND (reference sequence). J was trimmed by 1 base and V by 9 bases; bases with no gene match: 8. The CDR3 is 16 residues long.

The chain carries TRBV29-1 and TRBJ1-2, with TRBD1 identical over 8 bases. With 3 bases clipped from V and 6 bases from J, the junction kept 3 bases outside the gene matches. The germline CDR1 and CDR2 sequences are SQVTM and ANQGSEA. This CDR3 has 12 residues. CDR3 DNA: TGCAGCGTTGAGGACAGGGTGGATGGCTACACCTTC. Protein product: CSVEDRVDGYTF.

The genes are TRBV7-2 and TRBJ1-5; possible D gene TRBD1, 5 bases. V was shortened by 4 bases and J by 4 bases, with 17 bases between the two germline ends. The germline gives CDR1 SGHTA, CDR2 FQGNSA. This CDR3 has 16 amino acids. The CDR3 DNA is TGTGCCAGCAGCTCAGTGGGACCCCTTCCTAATCAGCCCCAGCATTTT. Protein product: CASSSVGPLPNQPQHF.